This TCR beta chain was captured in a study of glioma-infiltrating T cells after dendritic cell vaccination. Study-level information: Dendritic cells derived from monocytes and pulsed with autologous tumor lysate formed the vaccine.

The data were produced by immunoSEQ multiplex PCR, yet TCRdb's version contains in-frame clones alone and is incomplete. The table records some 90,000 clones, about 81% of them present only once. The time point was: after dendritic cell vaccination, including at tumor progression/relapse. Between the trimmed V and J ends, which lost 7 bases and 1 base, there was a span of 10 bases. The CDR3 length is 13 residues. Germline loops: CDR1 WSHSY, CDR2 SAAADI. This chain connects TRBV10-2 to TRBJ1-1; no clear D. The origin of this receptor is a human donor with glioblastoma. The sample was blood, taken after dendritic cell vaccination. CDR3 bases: TGCGCCAGCAATCTAATAGAGAACACTGAAGCTTTCTTT. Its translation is CASNLIENTEAFF.